The T cell receptor beta chain under discussion was sequenced for a study of T cells in Graves' hyperthyroidism and ophthalmopathy. Across the study: The blood sample was taken at first diagnosis, before treatment began. Study observations and caveats: A model built on 13 V-J features separated ophthalmopathy from stable hyperthyroidism.

RNA transcripts were the template for amplifying TCR beta CDR3 regions. Primed by the HTBI set, a first-round RT-PCR was run on the TCR CDR3. TCRdb analysed the multiplex PCR reads with MiXCR anew, one entry per CDR3 protein. This repertoire shows fewer than 400,000 distinct CDR3 sequences, about 15% found once; its top ten account for about 27%. This clonotype was found many times. Its antigen is unknown. Per the germline V gene, CDR1 is MDHEN and CDR2 is SYDVKM. This CDR3 is 13 amino acids long. V was clipped by 10 bases and J by 6 bases, with 18 bases between them. Predating any ophthalmopathy symptoms, the blood sample was taken at first hyperthyroidism diagnosis.

Sequences were obtained from blood. The clonotype comes from a woman younger than 35 with Graves' hyperthyroidism that later progressed to Graves' ophthalmopathy. The chain uses TRBV28 and TRBJ1-2; no clear D gene. This CDR3 is CATLSPGYHGYTF. The CDR3 DNA sequence: TGTGCCACCCTTTCGCCGGGGTATCATGGCTACACCTTC.